Listed below are T cell receptor beta chains from one sample, sequenced in a study of blood T cells in healthy people across ages. TCRdb processed the 5' RACE reads anew with MiXCR; each CDR3 protein has one entry. The sample includes hundreds of thousands of distinct CDR3 sequences, approximately 52% of them seen just once. Sequencing was performed on blood. Source of these receptors: an elderly woman in good health. Both conserved end residues are part of each CDR3. The D gene is left open where the match is weak. Where a row states a size, it is once, few, many or the class of an expanded clone; other rows omit it.

>few|TRBV6-1|-|TRBJ2-7
TGTGCCAGCAGTGCCCAGGATACCTACGAGCAGTACTTC
CASSAQDTYEQYF
>once|TRBV7-9|-|TRBJ2-1
TGTGCCGGCCGGGAGATCTCCTACAATGAGCAGTTCTTC
CAGREISYNEQFF
>few|TRBV3-1|-|TRBJ2-1
TGTGCCAGCAGCCAAGGAACGAGAGGGTCCGAGCAGTTCTTC
CASSQGTRGSEQFF
>many|TRBV7-3|-|TRBJ2-6
TGTGCCAGCAGCTTCGGGGAATCTGGGGCCAACGTCCTGACTTTC
CASSFGESGANVLTF
>-|TRBV20-1|TRBD2|TRBJ2-5
TGCAGTGCTAGAATGTACAGCGGGAAAGAGACCCAGTACTTC
CSARMYSGKETQYF
>-|TRBV10-3|TRBD2|TRBJ2-5
TGTGCCATCAATGGACTAGCAGGAGAGACCCAGTACTTC
CAINGLAGETQYF
>few|TRBV28|TRBD1|TRBJ2-3
TGTGCCAGCAGTTCTCCCGGGACAGGGAGCCGGGATACGCAGTATTTT
CASSSPGTGSRDTQYF
>many|TRBV3-1|-|TRBJ2-5
TGTGCCAGCAGCCTCCCGGGACTGCAAGAGACCCAGTACTTC
CASSLPGLQETQYF
>-|TRBV4-2|-|TRBJ2-6
TGTGCCAGCAGCCAGCGCTCTGGGGCCAACGTCCTGACTTTC
CASSQRSGANVLTF
>-|TRBV28|-|TRBJ2-3
TGTGCCAGCAGAGCGACTGGCACAGAGACGCAGTATTTT
CASRATGTETQYF
>-|TRBV5-8|TRBD2|TRBJ2-5
TGTGCCAGCAGCTTGCAGCGGGGGGGCGGCCAAGAGACCCAGTACTTC
CASSLQRGGGQETQYF
>many|TRBV2|-|TRBJ2-5
TGTGCCAGTGGACAGATACAAGAGACCCAGTACTTC
CASGQIQETQYF
>few|TRBV4-1|-|TRBJ2-3
TGCGCCAGCAGCGTTAGCGACAGCACAGATACGCAGTATTTT
CASSVSDSTDTQYF
>-|TRBV29-1|-|TRBJ2-5
TGCAGCGTTGAGCTTTTCCAAGGCGACCAAGAGACCCAGTACTTC
CSVELFQGDQETQYF
>-|TRBV15|-|TRBJ1-1
TGTGCCACCAGCAGAGACAGGGGTGGGACTGAAGCTTTCTTT
CATSRDRGGTEAFF
>-|TRBV4-1|TRBD2|TRBJ2-5
TGCGCCAGCAGCCAATCTTTCGGGAGGTTACAAGAGACCCAGTACTTC
CASSQSFGRLQETQYF
>many|TRBV7-3|-|TRBJ2-3
TGTGCCAGCACCACTCGGACTAACAATGACGCAGATACGCAGTATTTT
CASTTRTNNDADTQYF
>-|TRBV29-1|-|TRBJ2-1
TGCAGCGCCCTTGGGGGATTGAATGAGCAGTTCTTC
CSALGGLNEQFF
>few|TRBV24-1|-|TRBJ2-3
TGTGCCACCAGTGATTCCGAGGTTGCGGGCACAGATACGCAGTATTTT
CATSDSEVAGTDTQYF
>-|TRBV7-8|TRBD2|TRBJ2-1
TGTGCCAGCAGCGGGACTAGCGGGGGTCATGGCACCTACAATGAGCAGTTCTTC
CASSGTSGGHGTYNEQFF
>-|TRBV29-1|-|TRBJ1-1
TGCAGCGTTGTCGACACCCAGCGGAACACTGAAGCTTTCTTT
CSVVDTQRNTEAFF
>once|TRBV28|TRBD1|TRBJ1-1
TGTGCCAGCCGTACAGGGGGTGGTGAAGCTTTCTTT
CASRTGGGEAFF
>many|TRBV27|TRBD2|TRBJ2-1
TGTGCCAGCTTCGGACTAGCCTCTCGCTATGAGCAGTTCTTC
CASFGLASRYEQFF
>many|TRBV7-9|-|TRBJ2-1
TGTGCCAGCAGCTTGGACTGGAATTACAATGAGCAGTTCTTC
CASSLDWNYNEQFF
>once|TRBV24-1|-|TRBJ2-7
TGTGCCACCAGGGGGTGGGGAACCTACAATGAGCAGTACTTC
CATRGWGTYNEQYF
>-|TRBV29-1|-|TRBJ1-2
TGCAGCGTTGAAGATCAGGACCTCTATGGCTACACCTTC
CSVEDQDLYGYTF
>-|TRBV7-2|-|TRBJ2-7
TGTGCCACCGGGCAACAGGCCTACGAGCAGTACTTC
CATGQQAYEQYF
>-|TRBV7-9|-|TRBJ1-2
TGTGCCAGCAGCTCTTCCGAGGTCTCAAACTATGGCTACACCTTC
CASSSSEVSNYGYTF
>many|TRBV29-1|-|TRBJ2-1
TGCAGCACCTGCCCCCCCTCGGGAGAACTGAGAGAGCAGTTCTTC
CSTCPPSGELREQFF
>-|TRBV29-1|-|TRBJ1-2
TGCAGCGTTGTAACCCCTTCCCGGGGAGCCCCGTCCTACACCTTC
CSVVTPSRGAPSYTF
>-|TRBV6-6|TRBD2|TRBJ2-7
TGTGCCAGCAGTTACTCGATACTAGCGGGAGGCTACGAGCAGTACTTC
CASSYSILAGGYEQYF
>few|TRBV30|-|TRBJ1-6
TGTGCCTGGACCAGGGTTTCCTATAATTCACCCCTCCACTTT
CAWTRVSYNSPLHF
>-|TRBV12-3/TRBV12-4|TRBD1|TRBJ1-1
TGTGCCAGCAGAGTACAGGGGTCTGACACTGAAGCTTTCTTT
CASRVQGSDTEAFF
>-|TRBV7-3|-|TRBJ2-1
TGTGCCAGCAGCCGACTTCCGGCGACAGCCTACAATGAGCAGTTCTTC
CASSRLPATAYNEQFF
>once|TRBV20-1|-|TRBJ2-7
TGCAGTGCTCCGACCACAACTGGGGGTTTCGAGCAGTACTTC
CSAPTTTGGFEQYF
>-|TRBV9|TRBD1|TRBJ1-2
TGTGCCAGCAGCGGCGACCCCAGACAGGGCCATTTGGGTGGCTACACCTTC
CASSGDPRQGHLGGYTF
>-|TRBV7-9|TRBD1|TRBJ2-1
TGTGCCAGCAGCTCCCTCGGGGGACAGGGGGTTCCTGAGCAGTTCTTC
CASSSLGGQGVPEQFF
>-|TRBV10-3|-|TRBJ2-6
TGTGCCATCAGTGAGGGGGCTGGGGCCAACGTCCTGACTTTC
CAISEGAGANVLTF
>-|TRBV4-1|TRBD1|TRBJ1-2
TGCGCCAGCAGCCAGGGACAGATGGATCGGTATGGCTACACCTTC
CASSQGQMDRYGYTF
>-|TRBV28|-|TRBJ2-5
TGTGCCAGCACCGAAAAGGTGACCCAGTACTTC
CASTEKVTQYF
>few|TRBV20-1|-|TRBJ1-5
TGCAGTGCTAGAGATCACTTCCGGACGTCCGGTAATCAGCCCCAGCATTTT
CSARDHFRTSGNQPQHF
>-|TRBV28|-|TRBJ1-6
TGTGCCAGCAGTATTACCCTACGTGGGGGCGGCTATAATTCACCCCTCCACTTT
CASSITLRGGGYNSPLHF